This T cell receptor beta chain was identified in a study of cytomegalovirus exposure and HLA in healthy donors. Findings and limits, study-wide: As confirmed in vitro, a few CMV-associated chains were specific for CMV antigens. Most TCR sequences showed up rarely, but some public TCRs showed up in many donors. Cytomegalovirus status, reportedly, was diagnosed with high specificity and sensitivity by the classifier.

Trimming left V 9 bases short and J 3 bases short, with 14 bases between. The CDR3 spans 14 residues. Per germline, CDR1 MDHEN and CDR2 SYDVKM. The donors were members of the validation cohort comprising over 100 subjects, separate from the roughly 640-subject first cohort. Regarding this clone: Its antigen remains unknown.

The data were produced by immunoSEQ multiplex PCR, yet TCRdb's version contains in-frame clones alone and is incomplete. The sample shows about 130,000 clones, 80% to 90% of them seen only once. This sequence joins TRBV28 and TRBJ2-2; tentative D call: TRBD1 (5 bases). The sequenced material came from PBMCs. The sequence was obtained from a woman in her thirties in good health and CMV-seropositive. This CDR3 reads CASIGELDTGELFF. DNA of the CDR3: TGTGCCAGTATAGGGGAATTGGACACCGGGGAGCTGTTTTTT.